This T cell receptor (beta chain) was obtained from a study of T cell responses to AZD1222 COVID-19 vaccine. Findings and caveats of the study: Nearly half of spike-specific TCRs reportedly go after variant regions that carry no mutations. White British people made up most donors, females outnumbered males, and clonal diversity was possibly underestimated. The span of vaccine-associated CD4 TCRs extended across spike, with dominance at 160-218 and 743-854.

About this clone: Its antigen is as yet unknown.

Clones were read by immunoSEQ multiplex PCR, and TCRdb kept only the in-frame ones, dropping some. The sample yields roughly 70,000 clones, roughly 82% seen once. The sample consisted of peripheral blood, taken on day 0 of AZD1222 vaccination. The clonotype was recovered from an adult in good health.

The CDR3 DNA reads TGTGCCAGCAGCCAAGGAATGGAGTGGGACACTGAAGCTTTCTTT. It translates to CASSQGMEWDTEAFF. This chain connects TRBV4-2 to TRBJ1-1, with D uncertain. With 1 base removed from V and 3 bases from J, the gap between germline ends came to 12 bases. CDR1 is LGHNA, CDR2 YNFKEQ, per germline. The CDR3 is 15 residues long.